This TCR beta chain stems from a study of T cells after posttransplantation cyclophosphamide listed by TCRdb under 2016. About the full investigation: Using TRB sequencing, the study followed how the T cell repertoire rebuilt after myeloablative bone marrow transplantation with posttransplantation cyclophosphamide given as GVHD prophylaxis. Public TRB sequences were compared against a database of over 3,000 sequences linked to responses to pathogens, tumor antigens, self-antigens and alloantigens. Antigen receptor sequencing was done on samples from 35 to 45 PTCy-treated patients and from 15 to 20 related bone marrow donors of those patients. Blood from all 35 or so PTCy patients with 1-year posttransplant specimens was subjected to TRB sequencing. In 3 patients, up to about 3 additional blood samples taken between 2 and 5.2 years after transplant also underwent TRB sequencing, as did pretransplant blood from a handful of patients. Because TRA and TRB clonality correlated tightly in 8 to 10 samples, the subsequent TCR analyses were limited to TRB only.

The sample's treatment or condition label, in plain terms: high-dose cyclophosphamide on days +3 and +4 as single-agent GVHD prophylaxis. PTCy patients received busulfan and fludarabine conditioning, a related or unrelated marrow graft, and cyclophosphamide on days +3 and +4. The PTCy-treated patients were enrolled in a prospective multi-institutional clinical trial. Mononuclear cells from peripheral blood and bone marrow were separated by Ficoll-Hypaque density centrifugation and then cryopreserved. What the work shows at the level of the full study, not this receptor alone: Across the 35 to 55 patients, TRB clonality was highly associated with recipient CMV seropositivity and CMV reactivation, and diversity with PTCy was similar to that in the CNI/methotrexate controls. The TRB repertoires of T cells infiltrating skin or the GI tract showed only limited overlap with the TRB repertoires found in blood. Donor-recipient similarity was low at 1-2 months but rose over the first year, and later blood repertoires were often dominated by donor CD8+ memory clones.

Genomic DNA was used for TRB sequencing, which was performed with the immunoSEQ assay at survey resolution or with the hsTCRB kit. The study's own analysis went as follows. The immunoSEQ software handled the initial read processing, while the LymphoSeq R package was used for the repertoire analyses. Clonality was computed as 1 minus normalized Shannon entropy, and a Gini coefficient was also calculated for each TRB dataset. To infer phenotypes in unsorted samples, TRB sequences from sorted subsets of the recipient or donor were mapped onto unsorted samples from the same recipient. Not all clones reach the TCRdb copy of this immuneACCESS table, which keeps in-frame sequences only. Checked studies attribute under half of the gap to unresolved V genes and leave the rest unexplained. Clone size and the V and J calls come from that table; the DNA yielded D and trimming. Here the sample lists roughly 2,600 clones, none seen once only. Clones ranked in the top ten supply less than 35% of the sample.

This clone is labeled medium-sized (0.01 to 0.1%). Its antigen target is currently unknown. It has no much larger one-base neighbor in the sample; base qualities were not kept. Taken from cysteine to phenylalanine, the CDR3 has 14 residues. Kept here is only the CDR3 DNA, which spans 42 bases and is read in frame from base 1. From the germline V gene (reference sequence), CDR1 is MNHNY and CDR2 is SVGAGI. Germline trimming: 7 bases from V, 2 bases from J; junction bases outside gene matches: 7. The V and J genes are TRBV6-6 and TRBJ1-2, with 7 central nucleotides matching TRBD1. The TCR was taken from a female patient aged 50-60 years who received an allogeneic stem cell transplant from a related donor, was CMV-positive, and had no GVHD. Following a transplant, a fraction of the T cells may be traceable to the graft donor. Sequencing was performed on PBMCs, taken after allogeneic stem cell transplant with posttransplant cyclophosphamide. The CDR3 protein sequence reads: CASTLLTGNYGYTF. The DNA sequence is given as TGTGCCAGCACCCTACTGACAGGGAACTATGGCTACACCTTC.